One T cell receptor (beta chain) is described in this entry. Antigen: not known. The record originates from a study of siplizumab effects on memory and regulatory T cells. Broader study findings: With siplizumab, cumulative frequency of CD4+ memory-derived alloreactive sequences dropped significantly.

Coculturing of the mixed lymphocyte reaction cells was performed at 37°C for 6 days. Roughly 100,000 TCR templates underwent assay in each sample. Using immunoSEQ multiplex PCR, the repertoire was profiled, and TCRdb retains in-frame clones only, with some absent. The sample yields some 14,000 clones, 40% to 55% seen once. The sequence was collected from a human donor in good health; the cells came from an allogeneic mixed lymphocyte reaction. Some clones in this sample may be carry-over from other donors' samples. The sample taken for sequencing was CFSE-low (dividing) CD4+ T cells sorted from an allogeneic mixed lymphocyte reaction.

Here the CDR3 reads CASSLRGYTQYF. Written as DNA, the CDR3 is TGTGCCAGCAGTCTTCGGGGGTATACGCAGTATTTT. The gene calls are TRBV2 and TRBJ2-3, with D perhaps TRBD2 (6 bases). The CDR3 totals 12 residues. V lost 5 bases, J lost 7 bases, and 10 bases lay in between. In germline, CDR1 is SNHLY, CDR2 FYNNEI.